This T cell receptor beta chain was recovered during a study of blood T cell repertoires in COVID-19. Study as a whole: The origin of the acute and convalescent COVID-19 samples was the United States, Italy and Spain. T cells, B-cell-depleted T cells, or PBMCs supplied cDNA or gDNA.

Produced via immunoSEQ multiplex PCR; TCRdb's table is partial and in-frame only. This table holds 120,000 or so clones, around 82% found once. The V end lost 2 bases, the J end lost 2 bases, and 12 bases lay between the germline ends. The germline V gene encodes CDR1 MNHEY and CDR2 SVGEGT. CDR3 size: 15 residues. Sequencing used peripheral blood. This TCR was recovered from a human donor in a cohort sampled during active COVID-19. The chain combines TRBV6-2 or TRBV6-3 with TRBJ2-5; D perhaps matches TRBD2 (6 bases). DNA for the CDR3: TGTGCCAGCAGTTACCGGGGGTTAGGGCAAGAGACCCAGTACTTC. Translation gives CASSYRGLGQETQYF.